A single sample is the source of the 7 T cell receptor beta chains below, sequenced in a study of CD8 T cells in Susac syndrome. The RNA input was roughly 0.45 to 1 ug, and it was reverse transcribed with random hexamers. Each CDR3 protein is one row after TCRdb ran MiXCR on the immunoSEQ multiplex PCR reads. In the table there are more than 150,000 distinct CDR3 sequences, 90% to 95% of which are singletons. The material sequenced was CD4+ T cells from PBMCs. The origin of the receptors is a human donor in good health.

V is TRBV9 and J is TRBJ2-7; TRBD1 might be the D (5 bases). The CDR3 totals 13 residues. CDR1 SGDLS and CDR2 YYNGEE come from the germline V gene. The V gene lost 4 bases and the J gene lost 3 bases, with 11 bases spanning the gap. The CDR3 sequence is CASSFRQNYEQYF. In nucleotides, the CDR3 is TGTGCCAGCAGCTTTCGACAGAACTACGAGCAGTACTTC.

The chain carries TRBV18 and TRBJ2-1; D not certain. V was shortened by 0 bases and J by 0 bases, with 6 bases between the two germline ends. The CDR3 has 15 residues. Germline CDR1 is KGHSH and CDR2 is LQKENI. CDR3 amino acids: CASSPPSSSYNEQFF. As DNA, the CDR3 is TGTGCCAGCTCACCACCGTCCAGCTCCTACAATGAGCAGTTCTTC. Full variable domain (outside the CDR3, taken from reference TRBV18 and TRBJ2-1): NAGVMQNPRHLVRRRGQEARLRCSPMKGHSHVYWYRQLPEEGLKFMVYLQKENIIDESGMPKERFSAEFPKEGPSILRIQQVVRGDSAAYFCASSPPSSSYNEQFFGPGTRLTVL.

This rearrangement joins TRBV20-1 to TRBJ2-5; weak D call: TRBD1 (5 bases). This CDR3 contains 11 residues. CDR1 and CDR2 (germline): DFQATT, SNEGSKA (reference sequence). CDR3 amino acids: CSYRLKETQYF. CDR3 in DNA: TGCAGCTACAGGTTGAAAGAGACCCAGTACTTC.

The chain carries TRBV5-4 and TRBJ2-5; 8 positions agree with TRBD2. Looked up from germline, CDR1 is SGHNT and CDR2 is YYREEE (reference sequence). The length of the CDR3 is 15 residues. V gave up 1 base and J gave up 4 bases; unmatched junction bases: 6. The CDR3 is CASSLPGGPRETQYF. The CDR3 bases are TGTGCCAGCAGCTTGCCGGGGGGGCCTCGAGAGACCCAGTACTTC.

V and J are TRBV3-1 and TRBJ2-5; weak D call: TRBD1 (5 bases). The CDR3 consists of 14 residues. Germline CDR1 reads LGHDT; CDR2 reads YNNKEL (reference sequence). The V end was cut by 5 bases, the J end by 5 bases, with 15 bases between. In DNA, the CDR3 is TGTGCCAGCAGCTTTACCGCAGGGCGGGAGACCCAGTACTTC. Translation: CASSFTAGRETQYF.

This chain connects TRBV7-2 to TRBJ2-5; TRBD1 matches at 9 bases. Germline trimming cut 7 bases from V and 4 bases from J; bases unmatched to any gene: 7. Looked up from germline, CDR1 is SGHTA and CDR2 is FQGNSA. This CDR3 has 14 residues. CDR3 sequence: CASNPGTGLETQYF. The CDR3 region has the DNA TGTGCCAGCAACCCAGGGACAGGGTTAGAGACCCAGTACTTC.

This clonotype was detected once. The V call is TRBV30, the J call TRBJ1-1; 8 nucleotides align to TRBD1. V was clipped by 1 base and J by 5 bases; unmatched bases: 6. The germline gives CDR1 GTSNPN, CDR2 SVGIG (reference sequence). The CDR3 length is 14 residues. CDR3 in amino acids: CAWSGTGRGTEAFF. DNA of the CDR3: TGTGCCTGGAGTGGGACAGGGAGGGGGACTGAAGCTTTCTTT.